This T cell receptor (beta chain) derives from a study of cytomegalovirus exposure and HLA in healthy donors. Study results and caveats: An assumption of roughly uniform sequencing depth across donors underlay the presence/absence analyses. Fewer N-insertions than the approximately 700-donor mean were reportedly shown by an Asian-associated ancestry cluster in a later analysis. Accurate HLA-A and HLA-B prediction from TCR beta sequences was reported for most subjects.

This clone appeared once. Its antigen is as yet unknown. The PCR was carried out with 60 Vbeta primers and 13 Jbeta primers. Original processing notes: Unique TCR beta chains numbered approximately 76 million in a later analysis, with around 11 million shared. Sequenced by immunoSEQ multiplex PCR; TCRdb stores in-frame clones only, minus some. V and J calls and clone size are those listed in that table; D and trimming were worked out from the DNA. The sample holds some 130,000 clones, 70% to 85% seen once. This receptor was taken from a woman aged 60-75 years in good health and CMV-seropositive. What was sequenced was PBMCs.

CDR3 residues: CASSLDRYYGYTF. The DNA for the CDR3 is TGTGCCAGCAGCCTCGACAGGTACTATGGCTACACCTTC. The chain couples TRBV7-2 to TRBJ1-2; TRBD1 might be the D (6 bases). CDR1 is SGHTA and CDR2 is FQGNSA in the germline V gene. Trimming removed 5 bases from V and 3 bases from J, with 10 bases in between. The CDR3 sequence is 13 residues long.